A selection of T cell receptor beta chains follows, all from one sample in a study of blood T cell repertoires in COVID-19. Assay used: immunoSEQ multiplex PCR; TCRdb lists only in-frame clones, some missing. The sample holds around 170,000 clones, roughly four fifths seen once. Sequencing used peripheral blood. These TCRs come from a woman in her 70s with COVID-19, enrolled during active disease. CDR3s include the opening cysteine and the closing phenylalanine or tryptophan. Each record gives: V gene, J gene, clone size, D gene, CDR3 protein, CDR3 DNA. D genes are given only for firm matches. Some rows have no size entry. The others give once, few or many, or a class for an expanded clone.

TRBV2	TRBJ2-3	-	TRBD2	CASRVELAFSTDTQYF	TGTGCCAGCAGGGTCGAACTAGCGTTTAGCACAGATACGCAGTATTTT
TRBV18	TRBJ1-1	-	-	CASSSSGVPNTEAFF	TGTGCCAGCTCATCCTCCGGGGTTCCGAACACTGAAGCTTTCTTT
TRBV6-5	TRBJ1-1	-	-	CASSYRRSTEAFF	TGTGCCAGCAGTTACAGGAGAAGCACTGAAGCTTTCTTT
TRBV28	TRBJ2-7	-	-	CASSGVRQFYEQYF	TGTGCCAGCAGTGGGGTTAGACAGTTCTACGAGCAGTACTTC
TRBV28	TRBJ2-7	-	-	CASSLGGSQYEQYF	TGTGCCAGCAGTTTAGGCGGGTCCCAATACGAGCAGTACTTC
TRBV19	TRBJ2-5	-	TRBD1	CASSVDRGHETQYF	TGTGCCAGTAGTGTCGACAGGGGGCATGAGACCCAGTACTTC
TRBV19	TRBJ2-7	-	TRBD1	CASSIGGQGAYEQYF	TGTGCCAGTAGTATAGGGGGACAGGGGGCCTACGAGCAGTACTTC
TRBV2	TRBJ1-6	-	-	CASSEARSPGNSPLHF	TGTGCCAGCAGTGAAGCGCGATCACCGGGGAATTCACCCCTCCACTTT
TRBV10-3	TRBJ1-3	once	-	CAISGGHGNTIYF	TGTGCCATCAGTGGGGGGCACGGAAACACCATATATTTT
TRBV7-2	TRBJ2-1	-	TRBD1	CASSRDGTVNEQFF	TGTGCCAGCAGCCGCGACGGGACAGTCAATGAGCAGTTCTTC
TRBV28	TRBJ2-1	-	-	CASSPTSTGEQFF	TGTGCCAGCAGCCCGACTAGTACGGGTGAGCAGTTCTTC
TRBV19	TRBJ2-2	-	-	CASSHITGFRELFF	TGTGCCAGTAGTCACATAACAGGATTCAGGGAGCTGTTTTTT
TRBV19	TRBJ1-5	-	-	CASSITQGAGQPQHF	TGTGCCAGTAGTATTACTCAGGGTGCGGGGCAGCCCCAGCATTTT
TRBV28	TRBJ2-1	-	-	CASILDSYGEQFF	TGTGCCAGCATACTGGACAGTTACGGTGAGCAGTTCTTC
TRBV28	TRBJ1-4	-	-	CASREDGNEKLFF	TGTGCCAGCAGGGAGGATGGAAACGAAAAACTGTTTTTT
TRBV7-9	TRBJ2-1	-	-	CASSLIYPDTFRNEQFF	TGTGCCAGCAGCTTAATTTACCCGGACACCTTCCGGAATGAGCAGTTCTTC
TRBV12-2	TRBJ2-1	-	-	CASRLGDSGRLNEQFF	TGTGCAAGTCGCTTAGGGGACAGCGGAAGGCTCAATGAGCAGTTCTTC
TRBV28	TRBJ2-2	-	TRBD1	CASSTGAGYTGELFF	TGTGCCAGCAGTACAGGGGCCGGATACACCGGGGAGCTGTTTTTT
TRBV12-3/TRBV12-4	TRBJ1-2	-	-	CASERDYGYTF	TGTGCCAGTGAGCGTGACTATGGCTACACCTTC
TRBV3-1/TRBV3-2	TRBJ1-5	-	-	CASSQDAGTKPQHF	TGTGCCAGCAGCCAAGACGCGGGCACAAAGCCCCAGCATTTT
TRBV6-5	TRBJ2-2	-	-	CASSLDSYTGELFF	TGTGCCAGCAGTTTGGACAGCTACACCGGGGAGCTGTTTTTT
TRBV10-3	TRBJ2-7	few	-	CAISTFSLRAGSYEQYF	TGTGCCATCAGTACCTTTTCCCTAAGAGCAGGCTCCTACGAGCAGTACTTC
TRBV12-3/TRBV12-4	TRBJ2-7	-	TRBD2	CASSMGLAGFF	TGTGCCAGCAGTATGGGACTAGCCGGGTTCTTC
TRBV27	TRBJ2-1	-	-	CASSFDRSSYNEQFF	TGTGCCAGCAGTTTCGACCGGAGCTCCTACAATGAGCAGTTCTTC
TRBV6-5	TRBJ1-4	-	-	CASSLQGSEKLFF	TGTGCCAGCAGCCTCCAGGGGAGTGAAAAACTGTTTTTT
TRBV2	TRBJ2-2	-	-	CASSPRDWNTGELFF	TGTGCCAGCAGTCCCCGGGACTGGAACACCGGGGAGCTGTTTTTT
TRBV27	TRBJ2-2	-	TRBD2	CATSGGSGELFF	TGTGCCACTTCGGGGGGGAGCGGGGAGCTGTTTTTT
TRBV29-1	TRBJ2-7	-	-	CSVSSGPRIEQYF	TGCAGCGTTTCCTCGGGTCCGCGTATCGAGCAGTACTTC
TRBV7-2	TRBJ2-2	-	-	CASSLDGRNTGELFF	TGTGCCAGCAGCTTAGACGGGAGGAACACCGGGGAGCTGTTTTTT
TRBV18	TRBJ2-7	-	-	CASSPGTSSYEQYF	TGTGCCAGCTCACCTGGGACATCTTCCTACGAGCAGTACTTC
TRBV27	TRBJ2-2	-	-	CASRSQGPVVAGELFF	TGTGCCAGCAGATCACAGGGCCCAGTAGTGGCCGGGGAGCTGTTTTTT
TRBV5-6	TRBJ1-2	-	TRBD1	CASSTGQNYGYTF	TGTGCCAGCAGCACGGGACAGAACTATGGCTACACCTTC
TRBV30	TRBJ1-2	once	TRBD1	CAWSARQGSGLYGYTF	TGTGCCTGGAGTGCCCGACAGGGATCAGGGCTCTATGGCTACACCTTC
TRBV27	TRBJ2-3	-	-	CASRGGGLSTDTQYF	TGTGCCAGCAGAGGGGGGGGACTTAGCACAGATACGCAGTATTTT
TRBV24-1	TRBJ2-1	-	TRBD2	CATSGGLAKRGEQFF	TGTGCCACCAGTGGAGGACTAGCGAAAAGAGGAGAGCAGTTCTTC
TRBV14	TRBJ1-4	-	TRBD1	CASPRDSSNEKLFF	TGTGCCAGTCCGAGGGACAGTTCTAATGAAAAACTGTTTTTT
TRBV5-1	TRBJ1-1	-	TRBD1	CASSSGQDTEAFF	TGCGCCAGCAGCTCGGGACAGGACACTGAAGCTTTCTTT
TRBV5-1	TRBJ2-7	few	-	CASSWLSGSSYEQYF	TGCGCCAGCAGCTGGCTTTCGGGAAGCTCCTACGAGCAGTACTTC
TRBV5-1	TRBJ1-2	few	TRBD1	CASSPGQSYGYTF	TGCGCCAGCAGCCCGGGACAGAGTTATGGCTACACCTTC
TRBV5-1	TRBJ1-2	-	TRBD1	CASSLMDRTEGYTF	TGCGCCAGCAGCTTGATGGACAGGACGGAAGGATACACCTTC
TRBV18	TRBJ2-4	-	-	CASSPPGGIAKNIQYF	TGTGCCAGCTCACCACCCGGGGGAATAGCCAAAAACATTCAGTACTTC
TRBV27	TRBJ2-1	-	-	CASSLGSGRNEQFF	TGTGCCAGCAGTTTAGGGTCAGGGCGCAATGAGCAGTTCTTC
TRBV24-1	TRBJ2-6	-	-	CATQPPSRDVLTF	TGTGCCACCCAGCCCCCTAGCAGAGACGTCCTGACTTTC
TRBV30	TRBJ2-7	-	-	CAWRLTGSAYEQYF	TGTGCCTGGAGGTTGACAGGATCGGCCTACGAGCAGTACTTC
TRBV7-6	TRBJ1-2	-	TRBD1	CASSFGRQGVTGYTF	TGTGCCAGCAGCTTTGGCCGACAGGGGGTTACCGGCTACACCTTC
TRBV3-1/TRBV3-2	TRBJ1-2	-	-	CASSQDDGGSGGYTF	TGTGCCAGCAGCCAAGACGACGGGGGGAGCGGTGGCTACACCTTC
TRBV18	TRBJ1-5	-	-	CASCRQANQPQHF	TGTGCCAGCTGTCGACAGGCCAATCAGCCCCAGCATTTT
TRBV7-9	TRBJ1-1	-	-	CASSTQGNTEAFF	TGTGCCAGCAGCACCCAGGGTAACACTGAAGCTTTCTTT